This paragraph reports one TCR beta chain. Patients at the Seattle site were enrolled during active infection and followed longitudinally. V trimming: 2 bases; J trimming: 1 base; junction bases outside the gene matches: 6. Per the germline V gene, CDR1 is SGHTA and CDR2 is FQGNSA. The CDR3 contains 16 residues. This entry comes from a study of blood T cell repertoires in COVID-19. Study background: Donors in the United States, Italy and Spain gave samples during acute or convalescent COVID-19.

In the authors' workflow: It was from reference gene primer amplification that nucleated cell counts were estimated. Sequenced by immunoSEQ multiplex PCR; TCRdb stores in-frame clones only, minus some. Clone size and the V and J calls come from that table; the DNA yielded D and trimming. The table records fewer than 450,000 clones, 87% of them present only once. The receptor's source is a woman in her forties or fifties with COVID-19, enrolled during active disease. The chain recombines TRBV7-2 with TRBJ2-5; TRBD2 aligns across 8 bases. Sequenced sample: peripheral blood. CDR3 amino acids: CASSLFAAGVQETQYF. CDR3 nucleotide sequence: TGTGCCAGCAGCTTATTTGCAGCGGGAGTCCAAGAGACCCAGTACTTC.